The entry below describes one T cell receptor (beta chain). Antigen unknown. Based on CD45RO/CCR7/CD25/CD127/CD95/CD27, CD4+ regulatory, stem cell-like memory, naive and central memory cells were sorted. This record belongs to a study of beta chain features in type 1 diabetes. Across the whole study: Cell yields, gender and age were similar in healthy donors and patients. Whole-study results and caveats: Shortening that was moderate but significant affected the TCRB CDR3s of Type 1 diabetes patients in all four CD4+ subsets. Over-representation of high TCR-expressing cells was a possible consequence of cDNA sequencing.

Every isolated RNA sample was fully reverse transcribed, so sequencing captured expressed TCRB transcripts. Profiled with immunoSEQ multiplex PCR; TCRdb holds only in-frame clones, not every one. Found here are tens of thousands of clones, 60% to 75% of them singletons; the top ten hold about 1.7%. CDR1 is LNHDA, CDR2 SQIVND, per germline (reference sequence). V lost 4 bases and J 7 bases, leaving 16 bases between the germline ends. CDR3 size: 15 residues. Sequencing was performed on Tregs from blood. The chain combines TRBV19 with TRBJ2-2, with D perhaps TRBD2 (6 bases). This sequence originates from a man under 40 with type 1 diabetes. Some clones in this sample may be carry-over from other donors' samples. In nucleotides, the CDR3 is TGTGCCAGTAGTACCGGGACTCTCTTGGGCGGGGAGCTGTTTTTT. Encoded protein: CASSTGTLLGGELFF.